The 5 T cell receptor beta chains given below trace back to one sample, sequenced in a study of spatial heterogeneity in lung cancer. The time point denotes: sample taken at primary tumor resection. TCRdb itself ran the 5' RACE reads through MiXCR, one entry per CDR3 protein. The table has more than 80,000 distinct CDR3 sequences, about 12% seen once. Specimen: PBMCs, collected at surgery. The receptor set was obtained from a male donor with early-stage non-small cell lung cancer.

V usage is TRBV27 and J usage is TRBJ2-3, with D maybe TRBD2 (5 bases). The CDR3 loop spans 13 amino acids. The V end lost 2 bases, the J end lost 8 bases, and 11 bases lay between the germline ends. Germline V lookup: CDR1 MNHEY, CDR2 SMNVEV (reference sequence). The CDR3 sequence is CASSLTNGVTQYF. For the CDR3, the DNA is TGTGCCAGCAGTTTAACTAACGGGGTTACGCAGTATTTT.

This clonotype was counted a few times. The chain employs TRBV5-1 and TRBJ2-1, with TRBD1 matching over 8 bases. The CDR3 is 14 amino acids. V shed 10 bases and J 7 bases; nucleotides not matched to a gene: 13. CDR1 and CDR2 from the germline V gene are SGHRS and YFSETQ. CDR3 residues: CAVSTQGADNEQFF. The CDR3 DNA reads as TGCGCCGTGTCCACGCAGGGGGCGGATAATGAGCAGTTCTTC. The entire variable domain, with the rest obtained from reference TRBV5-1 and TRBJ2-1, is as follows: KAGVTQTPRYLIKTRGQQVTLSCSPISGHRSVSWYQQTPGQGLQFLFEYFSETQRNKGNFPGRFSGRQFSNSRSEMNVSTLELGDSALYLCAVSTQGADNEQFFGPGTRLTVL.

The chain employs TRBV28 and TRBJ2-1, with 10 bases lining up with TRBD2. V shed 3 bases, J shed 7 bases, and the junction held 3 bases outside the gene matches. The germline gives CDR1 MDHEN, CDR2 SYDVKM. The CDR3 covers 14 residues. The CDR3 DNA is TGTGCCAGCAGTTTTTTACTAGCGGGGAATGAGCAGTTCTTC. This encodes CASSFLLAGNEQFF.

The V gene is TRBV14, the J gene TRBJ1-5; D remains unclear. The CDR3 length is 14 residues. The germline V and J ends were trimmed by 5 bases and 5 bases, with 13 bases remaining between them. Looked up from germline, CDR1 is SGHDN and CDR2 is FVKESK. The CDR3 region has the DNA TGTGCCAGCAGCTTGATTGGGCTCGATCAGCCCCAGCATTTT. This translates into CASSLIGLDQPQHF.

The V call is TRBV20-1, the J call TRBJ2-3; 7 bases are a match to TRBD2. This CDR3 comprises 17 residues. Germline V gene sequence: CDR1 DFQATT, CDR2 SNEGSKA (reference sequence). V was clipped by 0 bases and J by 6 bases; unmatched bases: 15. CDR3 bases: TGCAGTGCTAGAGATCTCAAGGACGCGGGAGTGCCGGATACGCAGTATTTT. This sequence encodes CSARDLKDAGVPDTQYF.